This entry features one TCR beta chain sequence. The antigen is undetermined. The data belong to a study of blood T cells in healthy people across ages. General observations from the study: With age, beta diversity per million T cells declined roughly linearly, significantly by 30 to 40.

The authors ran a second PCR of roughly 6 to 12 cycles using a sample-barcoded 5' primer and a J-beta primer mix. MiXCR, run by TCRdb on the 5' RACE reads, gives a single entry per CDR3 protein. This sample has around 800,000 distinct CDR3 sequences, with about 48% found just once. The CDR3 spans 12 residues. The germline gives CDR1 MGHDK, CDR2 SYGVNS. The V gene end was trimmed by 6 bases and the J gene end by 5 bases; junction bases not matched to a gene: 0. The rearrangement links TRBV25-1 to TRBJ2-7, with 11 nucleotides matching TRBD2. Source material: blood. This receptor was obtained from a man older than 75 in good health. The CDR3, as DNA: TGTGCCAGCAGGACTAGCGGGAACGAGCAGTACTTC. This codes for CASRTSGNEQYF.